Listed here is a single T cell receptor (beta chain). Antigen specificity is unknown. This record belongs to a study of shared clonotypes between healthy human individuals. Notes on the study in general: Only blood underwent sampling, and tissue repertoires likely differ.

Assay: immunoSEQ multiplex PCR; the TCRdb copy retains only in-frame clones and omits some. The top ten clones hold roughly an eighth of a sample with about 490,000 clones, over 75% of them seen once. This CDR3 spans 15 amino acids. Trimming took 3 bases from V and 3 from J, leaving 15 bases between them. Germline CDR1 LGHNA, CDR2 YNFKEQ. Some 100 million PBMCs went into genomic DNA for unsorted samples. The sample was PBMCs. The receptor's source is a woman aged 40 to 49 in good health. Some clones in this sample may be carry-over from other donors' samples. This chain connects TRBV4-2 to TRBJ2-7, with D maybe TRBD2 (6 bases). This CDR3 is CASSQSGDDGYEQYF. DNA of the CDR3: TGTGCCAGCAGCCAGTCGGGGGACGATGGCTACGAGCAGTACTTC.